One T cell receptor beta chain is described in this entry. No cognate antigen has been identified for it. No quality values exist for individual bases; no much larger clone is one base distant. The V and J ends are trimmed by 6 bases and 4 bases, leaving 12 bases between them. The CDR3 covers 13 residues, taking in both the cysteine and the phenylalanine. The kept DNA is CDR3 alone, 39 bases in frame from the first base. The germline V gene sets CDR1 to ENHRY and CDR2 to SYGVKD. Lymph node samples came from the axillary draining lymph nodes of breast cancer patients. This entry comes from a study of breast tumors, draining lymph nodes, adjacent tissues (dated by TCRdb to about 2016). In terms of the full investigation: TCR beta repertoires were compared across tumor, adjacent nontumor tissue and axillary lymph nodes obtained from breast cancer patients. In human breast cancer, the study set out to evaluate how tumor, surrounding tissue and draining lymph node repertoires relate to one another and whether T cells may move between these sites. General study outcomes and caveats: The similarity between tumor and nontumor tissue repertoires was significantly greater in luminal-like breast cancer than in basal-like breast cancer. The data were judged consistent with most tumor T cells deriving from the lymph node and then expanding within tumor tissue. The conclusion that tumor T cells originate in lymph nodes was presented as consistent with a hypothesis rather than as directly demonstrated. T-cell repertoire diversity in tumors was found to be lower than in lymph nodes but higher than in nontumor tissue, and preferential V and J gene usage was observed.

The reads were generated on an Illumina HiSeq 2000. Multiplex PCR amplification was used to build the TCR beta chain libraries. The amplified TCR beta chain products were analyzed by high-throughput sequencing. In-frame beta chains were kept once TCRdb had trimmed the public reads at Q25 with fastp and called clones with MiXCR. Here each entry gathers all rows of one CDR3 protein and keeps the most common genes and DNA. For this sample the table gives about 140,000 distinct CDR3 sequences, of which around a third were detected only once. The ten biggest clones cover approximately 2.3% of the sample. This TCR came from a female donor with breast cancer. Some clones in this sample may be carry-over from other donors' samples. The sample was axillary lymph node tissue. The V and J segments used are TRBV10-3 and TRBJ1-2, and TRBD1 may be the D gene, going by 6 matching bases. In nucleotides, the sequence is TGTGCCATCAGGCGAGGGGGTAGCTATGGCTACACCTTC. This gives the protein CAIRRGGSYGYTF.